This TCR beta chain was sequenced in a study of T cell repertoires in cytomegalovirus infection. As for the study in general: CMV epitopes, recently identified HLA-C-restricted and well-studied HLA-B-restricted, were used. Public TCR beta signatures marked donors with CMV infection and the matching HLA.

This clonotype has more than one count but fewer than ten. The antigen is undetermined. TCRdb re-derived calls from the reads in MiXCR, one entry per CDR3 protein. The sample shows around 750,000 distinct CDR3 sequences, about 33% of them seen only once. The V end was cut by 1 base, the J end by 1 base, with 10 bases between. CDR3 length: 15 amino acids. Study conclusions and caveats: Using cumulative public TCR beta family frequency, the authors identified those who carried CMV together with the relevant HLA. CMV-specific TCR beta clonotypes restricted by HLA-C dominated the ex vivo response.

The sequence derives from a human donor in good health (CMV status not recorded). Some clones in this sample may be carry-over from other donors' samples. The sequences come from cultured CD8+ T cells from PBMCs, collected from culture after CMV antigen stimulation. This sequence joins TRBV12-3 or TRBV12-4 and TRBJ2-5; D may be TRBD1 (6 bases). The CDR3 region is CASSLDLTGQETQYF. The CDR3, as DNA: TGTGCCAGCAGTTTAGATTTGACAGGCCAAGAGACCCAGTACTTC.